This T cell receptor beta chain was obtained from a study of blood T cell repertoires in COVID-19. Looking at the study overall: Collection of acute and convalescent COVID-19 samples took place in the United States, Italy and Spain. T cells, B-cell-depleted T cells, or PBMCs provided the cDNA or gDNA that served as material.

The authors' processing: Cell counts per sample came from amplifying reference gene primers. TCRdb keeps only in-frame clones here, not all; method: immunoSEQ multiplex PCR. Clone size and V and J calls were adopted from that table, with D and trimming inferred from the DNA. In the table there are about 180,000 clones, about 90% of which are singletons. This CDR3 region has 13 residues. Germline lookup yields CDR1 SGHTA and CDR2 FQGNSA. Trimming pared 5 bases from V and 5 bases from J, leaving 13 bases between. Material for sequencing was peripheral blood. The V and J genes are TRBV7-2 and TRBJ2-7, with D possibly TRBD2 on 5 matching bases. This clonotype was sampled from a man aged 65-85 years with active or convalescent COVID-19. The CDR3 is CASSLRTGDEQYF. The CDR3 bases are TGTGCCAGCAGCCTCAGGACTGGCGACGAGCAGTACTTC.